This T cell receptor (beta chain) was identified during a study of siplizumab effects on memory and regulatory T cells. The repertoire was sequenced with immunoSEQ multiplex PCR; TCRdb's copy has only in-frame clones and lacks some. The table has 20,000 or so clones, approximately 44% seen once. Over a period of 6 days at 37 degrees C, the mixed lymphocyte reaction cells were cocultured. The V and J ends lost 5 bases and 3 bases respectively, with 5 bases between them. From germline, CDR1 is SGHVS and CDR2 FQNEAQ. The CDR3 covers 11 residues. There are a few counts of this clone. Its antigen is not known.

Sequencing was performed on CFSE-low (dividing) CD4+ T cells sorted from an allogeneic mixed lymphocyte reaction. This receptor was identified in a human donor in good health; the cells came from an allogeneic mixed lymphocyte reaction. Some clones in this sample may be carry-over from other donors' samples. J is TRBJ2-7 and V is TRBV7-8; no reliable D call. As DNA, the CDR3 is TGTGCCAGCAGCCCCTACTACGAGCAGTACTTC. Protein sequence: CASSPYYEQYF.